The text below deals with one TCR beta chain. The antigen remains undetermined. The data derive from a study of early stage breast cancer tumors. The study, taken as a whole, reports: Compared with adjacent normal breast, tumors showed about 2.5-fold denser, more clonal T cells. Commonly generated sequences made up most enriched TCRB sequences shared between patients. Chain pairing and CD4, CD8 or FOXP3 expression were not captured.

Method: immunoSEQ multiplex PCR; TCRdb's copy keeps in-frame clones and lacks some. The sample includes about 36,000 clones, approximately 74% of them seen just once. Trimming stripped 4 bases from V and 2 bases from J, with 9 bases between. The CDR3 is 13 residues long. Looked up from germline, CDR1 is SGHAT and CDR2 is FQNNGV. The V and J genes are TRBV11-2 and TRBJ2-7; D unresolved. This receptor was taken from a person in their sixties with breast cancer. Sample: blood. The CDR3 reads CASSSDRPYEQYF. Here the CDR3 DNA reads TGTGCCAGCAGCTCCGATCGGCCCTACGAGCAGTACTTC.